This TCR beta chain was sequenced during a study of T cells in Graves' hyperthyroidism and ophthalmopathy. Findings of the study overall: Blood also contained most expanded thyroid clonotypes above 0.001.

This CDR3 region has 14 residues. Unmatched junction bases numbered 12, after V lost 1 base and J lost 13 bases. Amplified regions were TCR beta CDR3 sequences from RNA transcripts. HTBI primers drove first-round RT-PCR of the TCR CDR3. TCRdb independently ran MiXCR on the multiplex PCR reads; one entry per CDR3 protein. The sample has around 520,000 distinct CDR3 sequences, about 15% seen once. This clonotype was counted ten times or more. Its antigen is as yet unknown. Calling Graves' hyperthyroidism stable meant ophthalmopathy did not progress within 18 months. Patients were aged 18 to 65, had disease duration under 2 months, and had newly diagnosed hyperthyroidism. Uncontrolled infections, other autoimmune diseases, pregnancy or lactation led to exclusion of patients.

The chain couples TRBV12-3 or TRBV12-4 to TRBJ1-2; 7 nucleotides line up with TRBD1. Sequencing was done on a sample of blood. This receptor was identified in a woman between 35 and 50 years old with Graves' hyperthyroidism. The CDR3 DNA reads TGTGCCAGCAGTTTAGGAGGGGGCGAGGGTGGAATCACCTTC. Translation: CASSLGGGEGGITF.